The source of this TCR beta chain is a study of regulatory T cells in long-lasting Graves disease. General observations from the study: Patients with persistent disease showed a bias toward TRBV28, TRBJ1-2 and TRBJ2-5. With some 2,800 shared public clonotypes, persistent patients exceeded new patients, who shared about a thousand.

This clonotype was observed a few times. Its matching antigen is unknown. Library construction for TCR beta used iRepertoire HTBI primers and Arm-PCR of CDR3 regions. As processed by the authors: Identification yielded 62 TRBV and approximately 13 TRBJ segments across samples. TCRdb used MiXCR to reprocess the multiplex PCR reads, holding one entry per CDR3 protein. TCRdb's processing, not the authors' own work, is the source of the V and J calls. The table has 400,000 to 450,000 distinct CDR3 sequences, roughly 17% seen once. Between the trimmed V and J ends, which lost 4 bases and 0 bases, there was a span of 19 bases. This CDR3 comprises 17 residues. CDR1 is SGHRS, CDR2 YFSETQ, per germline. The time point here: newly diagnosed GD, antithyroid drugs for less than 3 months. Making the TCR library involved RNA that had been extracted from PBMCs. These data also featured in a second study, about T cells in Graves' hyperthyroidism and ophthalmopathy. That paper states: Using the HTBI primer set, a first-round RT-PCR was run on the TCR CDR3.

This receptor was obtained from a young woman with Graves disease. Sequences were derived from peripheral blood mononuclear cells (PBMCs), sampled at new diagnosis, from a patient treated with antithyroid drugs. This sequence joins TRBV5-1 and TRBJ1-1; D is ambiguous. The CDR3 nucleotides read TGCGCCAGCAGCCCTCACGGACGAAAAATTTTGAACACTGAAGCTTTCTTT. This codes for CASSPHGRKILNTEAFF.